A single sample is the source of the 3 T cell receptor beta chains below, sequenced in a study of T cells in tumors and immune-related adverse events. Method: immunoSEQ multiplex PCR; TCRdb's copy keeps in-frame clones and lacks some. This table has tens of thousands of clones, about 90% appearing once. The starting material was lymph node tissue, obtained from a patient treated with anti-PD-1 therapy. These receptors originate from a female donor with metastatic renal cell carcinoma.

The chain joins TRBV6-5 to TRBJ2-2; perhaps TRBD2 as D (5 bases). Trimming left V 4 bases short and J 4 bases short, with 10 bases between. The CDR3 runs to 14 residues. From germline, CDR1 is MNHEY and CDR2 SVGAGI. CDR3 sequence: CASSSMSGTGELFF. As DNA, the CDR3 is TGTGCCAGCAGTTCCATGAGCGGCACCGGGGAGCTGTTTTTT.

The chain has TRBV2 and TRBJ2-7, with TRBD1 identical over 7 bases. This CDR3 contains 17 residues. The V gene's germline CDR1 is SNHLY and CDR2 FYNNEI. With V trimmed by 3 bases and J by 3 bases, 14 bases remained unmatched. The chain's CDR3 is CASSDPRGLWGLYEQYF. The CDR3, as DNA: TGTGCCAGCAGTGACCCGAGGGGGCTTTGGGGTCTCTACGAGCAGTACTTC. The variable domain in full, completed from reference TRBV2 and TRBJ2-7, reads EPEVTQTPSHQVTQMGQEVILRCVPISNHLYFYWYRQILGQKVEFLVSFYNNEISEKSEIFDDQFSVERPDGSNFTLKIRSTKLEDSAMYFCASSDPRGLWGLYEQYFGPGTRLTVT.

This sequence joins TRBV6-6 and TRBJ2-1; D possibly matches TRBD1 or TRBD2 (6 bases each). Germline assignment: CDR1 MNHNY and CDR2 SVGAGI (reference sequence). V was clipped by 2 bases and J by 5 bases, with 16 bases between them. The CDR3 extends over 16 amino acids. This CDR3 is CASSYGGGQGHNEQFF. CDR3 nucleotides: TGTGCCAGCAGTTACGGTGGGGGGCAGGGGCACAATGAGCAGTTCTTC.